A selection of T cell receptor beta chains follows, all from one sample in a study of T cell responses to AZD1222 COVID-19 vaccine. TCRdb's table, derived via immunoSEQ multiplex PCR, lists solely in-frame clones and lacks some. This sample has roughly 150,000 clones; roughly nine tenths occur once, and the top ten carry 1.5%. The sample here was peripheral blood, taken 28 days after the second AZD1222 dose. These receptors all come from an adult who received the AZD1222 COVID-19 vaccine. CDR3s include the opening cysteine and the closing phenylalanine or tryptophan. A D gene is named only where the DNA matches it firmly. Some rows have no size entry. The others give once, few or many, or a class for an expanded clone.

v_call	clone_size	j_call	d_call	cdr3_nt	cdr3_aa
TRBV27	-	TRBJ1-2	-	TGTGCCAGCAGGGAGGGCGGTATCGGGTGGGGCTACACCTTC	CASREGGIGWGYTF
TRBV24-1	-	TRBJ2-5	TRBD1	TGTGCCACCAGTGATTGGGACAGCTTGACCCAGTACTTC	CATSDWDSLTQYF
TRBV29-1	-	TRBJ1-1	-	TGCAGCGTGACAGAGAACACTGAAGCTTTCTTT	CSVTENTEAFF
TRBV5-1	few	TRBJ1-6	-	TGCGCCAGCAGCTTGGATCAGAGCTCCTATAATTCACCCCTCCACTTT	CASSLDQSSYNSPLHF
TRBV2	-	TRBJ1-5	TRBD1	TGTGCCAGCAGCGGACAGGGAAGCAATCAGCCCCAGCATTTT	CASSGQGSNQPQHF
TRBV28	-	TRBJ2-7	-	TGTGCCAGCAGTTTATACACACACTCCTACGAGCAGTACTTC	CASSLYTHSYEQYF
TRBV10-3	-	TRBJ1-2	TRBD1	TGTGCCATCAGTGAGTTGACAGGGTATGGCTACACCTTC	CAISELTGYGYTF
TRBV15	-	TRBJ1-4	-	TGTGCCACCAGCAGAGATAAGACAGCCCTTGGAGGTGAAAAACTGTTTTTT	CATSRDKTALGGEKLFF
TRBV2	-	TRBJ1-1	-	TGTGCCAGCAGTGAAACCGGTCCTAACACTGAAGCTTTCTTT	CASSETGPNTEAFF
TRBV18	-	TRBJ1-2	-	TGTGCCAGCTCACCACACTCGAATTATGGCTACACCTTC	CASSPHSNYGYTF
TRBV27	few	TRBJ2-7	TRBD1	TGTGCCAGCAGTTCCGCCGGGACAGGGATAAGTGAGCAGTACTTC	CASSSAGTGISEQYF
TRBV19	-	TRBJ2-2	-	TGTGCCAGTAGTATACGGCAGACAAACACCGGGGAGCTGTTTTTT	CASSIRQTNTGELFF
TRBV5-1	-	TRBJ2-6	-	TGCGCCAGCAGCTCGTCCCTCCAACTTATCTCTGGGGCCAACGTCCTGACTTTC	CASSSSLQLISGANVLTF
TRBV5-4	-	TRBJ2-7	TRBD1	TGTGCCAGCAGCGCAGGGGGCGCGGTCTACGAGCAGTACTTC	CASSAGGAVYEQYF
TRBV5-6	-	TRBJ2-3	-	TGTGCCAGCAGCTACTACGGAGGCACAGATACGCAGTATTTT	CASSYYGGTDTQYF
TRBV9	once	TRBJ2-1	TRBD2	TGTGCCAGCAGCGAGGGACTAGCGGGAGTCTATGAGCAGTTCTTC	CASSEGLAGVYEQFF
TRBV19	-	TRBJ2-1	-	TGTGCCAGCGGAGATAATGAGCAGTTCTTC	CASGDNEQFF
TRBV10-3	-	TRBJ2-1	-	TGTGCCATCAGTGAGTCTGCCACCGGGCCTAATGAGCAGTTCTTC	CAISESATGPNEQFF
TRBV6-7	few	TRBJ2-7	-	TGTGCCAGCAGTTACCACCCATACACTACTAGATCCTACGAGCAGTACTTC	CASSYHPYTTRSYEQYF
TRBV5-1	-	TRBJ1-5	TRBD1	TGCGCCAGCAGCGAAGGACAGGGGGTAGCTCAGCCCCAGCATTTT	CASSEGQGVAQPQHF
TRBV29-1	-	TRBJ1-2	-	TGCAGCGTTTTCCCGGGCAGGGACTATGGCTACACCTTC	CSVFPGRDYGYTF
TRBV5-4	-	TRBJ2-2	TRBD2	TGTGCCAGCAGCCGGACTAGCGGGAGTATCACCGGGGAGCTGTTTTTT	CASSRTSGSITGELFF
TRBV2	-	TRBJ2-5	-	TGTGCCAGCACCGGGACCCTCCAAGAGACCCAGTACTTC	CASTGTLQETQYF
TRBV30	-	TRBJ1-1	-	TGTGCCTGGAGTGCAGGGTACACTGAAGCTTTCTTT	CAWSAGYTEAFF
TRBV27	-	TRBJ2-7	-	TGTGCCAGCACCGGGGTGGGAGGTTACGAGCAGTACTTC	CASTGVGGYEQYF
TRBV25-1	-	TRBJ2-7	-	TGTGCCACTCGAGGAACAGAGGTCTCCTACGAGCAGTACTTC	CATRGTEVSYEQYF
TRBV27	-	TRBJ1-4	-	TGTGCCAGCAGTCTCAGGGGTTACGCTAATGAAAAACTGTTTTTT	CASSLRGYANEKLFF
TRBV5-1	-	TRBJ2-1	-	TGCGCCAGCAGCTCTGGACTCCCGAGCTCCTACAATGAGCAGTTCTTC	CASSSGLPSSYNEQFF
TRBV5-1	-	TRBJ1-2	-	TGCGCCAGCAGCGCAGTGGGCTATGGCTACACCTTC	CASSAVGYGYTF
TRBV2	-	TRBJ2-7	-	TGTGCCAGCAAGGACGGGACCTACGAGCAGTACTTC	CASKDGTYEQYF
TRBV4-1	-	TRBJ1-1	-	TGCGCCAGCAGCCCCATTTTAAGGACACGTGAAGCTTTCTTT	CASSPILRTREAFF
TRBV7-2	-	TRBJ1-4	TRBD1	TGTGCCAGCAGCTTAGTGGGCAGGGGGCAGCCTAATGAAAAACTGTTTTTT	CASSLVGRGQPNEKLFF
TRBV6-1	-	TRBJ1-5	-	TGTGCCAGCAGTGAAAAAACCATCAGGGGTAATCAGCCCCAGCATTTT	CASSEKTIRGNQPQHF
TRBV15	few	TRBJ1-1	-	TGTGCCACCAGCAGCATCCTAGGGGGGCCTGAAGCTTTCTTT	CATSSILGGPEAFF
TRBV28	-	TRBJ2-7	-	TGTGCCAGCAGAACCGACCGTCAGGGCCTTTACTTC	CASRTDRQGLYF
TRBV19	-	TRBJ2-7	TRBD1	TGTGCCAGTAGTAGGGACAGGGATTTCGAGCAGTACTTC	CASSRDRDFEQYF
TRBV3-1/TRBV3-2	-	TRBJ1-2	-	TGTGCCAGCAGCCAAGCTTCAGCCGGCTACACCTTC	CASSQASAGYTF
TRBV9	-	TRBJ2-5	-	TGTGCCAGCAGCTTCCAGGGGAGGGAAGAGACCCAGTACTTC	CASSFQGREETQYF
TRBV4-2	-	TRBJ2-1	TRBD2	TGTGCCAGCAGCCTTAGCGGGAGTGAGCAGTTCTTC	CASSLSGSEQFF
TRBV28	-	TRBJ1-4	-	TGTGCCAGCAGTTTAAATCTGGCCTCCGGGGGTGAAAAACTGTTTTTT	CASSLNLASGGEKLFF
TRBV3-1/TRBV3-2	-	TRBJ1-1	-	TGTGCCAGCAGCCAAGAAACGTGGGAGACGGCTGTAGTCGCTTTCTTT	CASSQETWETAVVAFF
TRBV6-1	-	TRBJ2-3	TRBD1	TGTGCCAGCAGTGAGACAGGGGGGAGGGCAGATACGCAGTATTTT	CASSETGGRADTQYF
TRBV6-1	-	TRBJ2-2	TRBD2	TGTGCCAGCAGTGAAGGACCGGGACTAGCGGCCGCCGGGGAGCTGTTTTTT	CASSEGPGLAAAGELFF
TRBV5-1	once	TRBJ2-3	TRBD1	TGCGCCAGCAGCATCTGGGGTTTGACAGGGGTGAAAGATACGCAGTATTTT	CASSIWGLTGVKDTQYF
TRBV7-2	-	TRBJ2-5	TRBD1	TGTGCCAGCAGCCCGATGACAGGGGAAGGAGGAGAGACCCAGTACTTC	CASSPMTGEGGETQYF
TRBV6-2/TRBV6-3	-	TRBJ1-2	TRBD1	TGTGCCAGCAGTGAGGGACAGACCCAGAATGGCTACACCTTC	CASSEGQTQNGYTF
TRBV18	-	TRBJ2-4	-	TGTGCCAGCTCACCCCCCGCGGGGGCCGCCAAAAACATTCAGTACTTC	CASSPPAGAAKNIQYF
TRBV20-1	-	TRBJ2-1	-	TGCAGTGCTAGCGAAGCGGAAGGGCAGTTCTTC	CSASEAEGQFF
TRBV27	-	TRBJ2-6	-	TGTGCCAGCTCTCGCCCTGGGGCCAACGTCCTGACTTTC	CASSRPGANVLTF
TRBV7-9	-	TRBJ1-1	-	TGTGCCAGCAGCTTAGCCCTCATGAACACTGAAGCTTTCTTT	CASSLALMNTEAFF
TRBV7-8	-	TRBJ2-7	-	TGTGCCAGCAGCTTGTCTTTATTCGAAAGCCCCTACGAGCAGTACTTC	CASSLSLFESPYEQYF
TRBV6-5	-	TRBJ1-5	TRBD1	TGTGCCAGCAGAGGGACAGTAAGGCAGCCCCAGCATTTT	CASRGTVRQPQHF